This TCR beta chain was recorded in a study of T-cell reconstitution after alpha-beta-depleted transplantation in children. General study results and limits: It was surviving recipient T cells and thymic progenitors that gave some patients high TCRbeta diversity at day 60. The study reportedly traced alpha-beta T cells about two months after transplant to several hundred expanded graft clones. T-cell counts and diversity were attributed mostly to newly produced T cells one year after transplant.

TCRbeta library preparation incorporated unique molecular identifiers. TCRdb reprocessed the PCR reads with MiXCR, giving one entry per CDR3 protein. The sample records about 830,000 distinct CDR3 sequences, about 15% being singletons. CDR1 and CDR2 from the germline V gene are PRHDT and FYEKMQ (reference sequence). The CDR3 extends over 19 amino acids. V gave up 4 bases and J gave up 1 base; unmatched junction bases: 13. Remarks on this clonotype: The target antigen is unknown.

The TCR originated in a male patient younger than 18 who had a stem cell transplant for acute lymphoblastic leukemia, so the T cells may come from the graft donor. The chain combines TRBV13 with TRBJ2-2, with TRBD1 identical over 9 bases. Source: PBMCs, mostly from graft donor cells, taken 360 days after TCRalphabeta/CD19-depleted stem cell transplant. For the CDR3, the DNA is TGTGCCAGCAGCTCCCGAACTCTTGGACAGGGGCAGAACACCGGGGAGCTGTTTTTT. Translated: CASSSRTLGQGQNTGELFF.